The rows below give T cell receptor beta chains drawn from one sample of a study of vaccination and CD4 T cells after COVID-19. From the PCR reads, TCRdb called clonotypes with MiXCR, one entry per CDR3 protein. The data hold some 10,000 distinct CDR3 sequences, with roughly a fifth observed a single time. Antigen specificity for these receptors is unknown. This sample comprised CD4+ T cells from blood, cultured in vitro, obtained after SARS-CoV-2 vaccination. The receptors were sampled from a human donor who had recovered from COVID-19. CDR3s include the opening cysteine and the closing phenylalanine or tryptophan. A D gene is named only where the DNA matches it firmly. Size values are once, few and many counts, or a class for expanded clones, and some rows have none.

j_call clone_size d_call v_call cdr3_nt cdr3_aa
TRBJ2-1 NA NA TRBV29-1 TGCAGCTTAAAAGGTTTGGGGGCCATTAACAATGAGCAGTTCTTC CSLKGLGAINNEQFF
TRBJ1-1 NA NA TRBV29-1 TGCAGCGTTGAAGATTTAGGCAGGGCCACTGAAGCTTTCTTT CSVEDLGRATEAFF
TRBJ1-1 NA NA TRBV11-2 TGTGCCAGCAGCTTAGCCCACGGACTGAGCATGAACACTGAAGCTTTCTTT CASSLAHGLSMNTEAFF
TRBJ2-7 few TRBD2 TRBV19 TGTGCCAGTAGGGACCTAGCGGGAGCGGACTACGAGCAGTACTTC CASRDLAGADYEQYF
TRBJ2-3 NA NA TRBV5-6 TGTGCCAGCAGCTTGGTGGGTGCCGCTCAGTATTTT CASSLVGAAQYF
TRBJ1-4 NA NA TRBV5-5 TGTGCCAGCAGCCAACGTCCTGGGCAGGGATCGTGGGAAAAACTGTTTTTT CASSQRPGQGSWEKLFF
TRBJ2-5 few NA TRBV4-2 TGTGCCAGCAGCCCGGGGCCTAGGGAGACCCAGTACTTC CASSPGPRETQYF
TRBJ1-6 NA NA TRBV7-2 TGTGCCCTGGGGGGGGATGGCTCCTATAATTCACCCCTCCACTTT CALGGDGSYNSPLHF
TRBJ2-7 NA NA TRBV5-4 TGTGCCAGCAGCTTGCTGCAGGGGAAGGACGAGCAGTACTTC CASSLLQGKDEQYF
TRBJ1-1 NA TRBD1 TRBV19 TGTGCCAGTAAGGGGAACGCAGGGGGAGGCACTGAAGCTTTCTTT CASKGNAGGGTEAFF
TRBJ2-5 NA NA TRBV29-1 TGCAGCGTTGGCGGGCAAGAGACCCAGTACTTC CSVGGQETQYF
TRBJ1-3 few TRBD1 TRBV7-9 TGTGCCAGCATAGGCTTTACAGGGGGCCTGCACACCATATATTTT CASIGFTGGLHTIYF
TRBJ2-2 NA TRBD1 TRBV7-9 TGTGCCAGCAGCCCTGGGACAGGGGGAATCGGGGAGCTGTTTTTT CASSPGTGGIGELFF
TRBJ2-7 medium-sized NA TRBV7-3 TGTGCCAGCAGCTTAACCTCAGGACTACCCGTAAAGCAGTACTTC CASSLTSGLPVKQYF
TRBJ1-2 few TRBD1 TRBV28 TGTGCCAGCAGTTTACCTACAGGGGGTTTAGGTGGCTACACCTTC CASSLPTGGLGGYTF
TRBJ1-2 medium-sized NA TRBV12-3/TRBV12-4 TGTGCCAGCAGTTTCCCGGGCTACACCTTC CASSFPGYTF
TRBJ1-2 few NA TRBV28 TGTGCCAGCAGATCCCTATTCAGGGATGGCTACACCTTC CASRSLFRDGYTF
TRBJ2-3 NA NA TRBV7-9 TGTGCCAGCAGCTTAGGGGCAGCAGCAGATACGCAGTATTTT CASSLGAAADTQYF
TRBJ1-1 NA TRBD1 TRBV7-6 TGTGCCAGCACTAAGGGGGCGGTGAACACTGAAGCTTTCTTT CASTKGAVNTEAFF
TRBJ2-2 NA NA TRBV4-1 TGCGCCAGCAGCCCGACAGACGTCCTAGCAGCCACCGGGGAGCTGTTTTTT CASSPTDVLAATGELFF